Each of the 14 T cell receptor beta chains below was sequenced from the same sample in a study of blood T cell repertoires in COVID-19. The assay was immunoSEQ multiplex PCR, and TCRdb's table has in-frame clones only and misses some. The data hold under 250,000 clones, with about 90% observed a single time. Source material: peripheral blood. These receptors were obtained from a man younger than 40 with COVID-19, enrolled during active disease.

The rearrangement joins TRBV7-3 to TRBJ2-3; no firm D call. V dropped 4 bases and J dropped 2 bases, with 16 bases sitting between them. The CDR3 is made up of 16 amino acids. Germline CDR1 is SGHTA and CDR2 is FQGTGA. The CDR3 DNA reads TGTGCCAGCAGCTCGCATACTACCACTGACACAGATACGCAGTATTTT. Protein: CASSSHTTTDTDTQYF.

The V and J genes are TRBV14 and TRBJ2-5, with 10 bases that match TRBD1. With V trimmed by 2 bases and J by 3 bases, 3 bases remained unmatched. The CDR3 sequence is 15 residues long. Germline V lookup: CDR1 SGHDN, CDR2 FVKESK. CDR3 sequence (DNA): TGTGCCAGCAGCCAACTCGGGACAGGGGAAGAGACCCAGTACTTC. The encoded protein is CASSQLGTGEETQYF.

This chain's CDR3 is CASSNTGTLFF. CDR3 DNA sequence: TGTGCCAGCAGTAACACAGGGACACTGTTTTTT. The gene calls are TRBV6-6 and TRBJ1-4, with D tentatively TRBD1 (6 bases). Germline values: CDR1 MNHNY, CDR2 SVGAGI (reference sequence). The CDR3 covers 11 residues. The V gene lost 5 bases and the J gene lost 13 bases, with 11 bases spanning the gap.

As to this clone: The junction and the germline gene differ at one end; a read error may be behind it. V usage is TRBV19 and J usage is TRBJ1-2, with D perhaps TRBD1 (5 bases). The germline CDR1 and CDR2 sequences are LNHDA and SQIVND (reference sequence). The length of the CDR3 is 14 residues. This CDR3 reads CASSIDSANYGYTF. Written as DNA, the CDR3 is TGTGCCAGTAGCATAGACAGCGCTAACTATGGCTACACCTTC.

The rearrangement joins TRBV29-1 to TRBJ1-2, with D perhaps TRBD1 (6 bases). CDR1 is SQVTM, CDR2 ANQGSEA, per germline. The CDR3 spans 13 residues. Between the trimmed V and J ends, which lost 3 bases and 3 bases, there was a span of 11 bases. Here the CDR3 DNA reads TGCAGCGTTGAGGCCAGGGGAGACTATGGCTACACCTTC. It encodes CSVEARGDYGYTF.

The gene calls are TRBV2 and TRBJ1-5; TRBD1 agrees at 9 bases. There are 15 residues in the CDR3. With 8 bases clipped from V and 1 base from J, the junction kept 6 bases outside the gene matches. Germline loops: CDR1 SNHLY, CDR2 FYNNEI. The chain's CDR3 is CASGRGTGSNQPQHF. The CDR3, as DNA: TGTGCCAGCGGACGGGGGACAGGGAGCAATCAGCCCCAGCATTTT.

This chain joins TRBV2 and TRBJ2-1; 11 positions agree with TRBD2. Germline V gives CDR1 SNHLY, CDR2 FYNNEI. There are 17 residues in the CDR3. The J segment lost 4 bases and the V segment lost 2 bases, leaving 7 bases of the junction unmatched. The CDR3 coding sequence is TGTGCCAGCAGTGAATGGAGTACTAGCGGGAGTTACAATGAGCAGTTCTTC. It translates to CASSEWSTSGSYNEQFF.

The CDR3 spells CASFTDYYNEQFF. The DNA of the CDR3 is TGTGCCAGCTTCACGGACTACTACAATGAGCAGTTCTTC. This chain uses TRBV2 with TRBJ2-1; weak D call: TRBD2 (6 bases). The CDR3 runs to 13 residues. V lost 8 bases and J 3 bases, leaving 11 bases between the germline ends. Germline-derived CDR1 and CDR2 are SNHLY and FYNNEI.

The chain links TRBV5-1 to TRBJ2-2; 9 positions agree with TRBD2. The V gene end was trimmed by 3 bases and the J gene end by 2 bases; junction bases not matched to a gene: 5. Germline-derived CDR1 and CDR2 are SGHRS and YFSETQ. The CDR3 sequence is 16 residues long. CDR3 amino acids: CASSYLAGLNTGELFF. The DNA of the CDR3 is TGCGCCAGCAGCTACCTAGCGGGACTAAACACCGGGGAGCTGTTTTTT.

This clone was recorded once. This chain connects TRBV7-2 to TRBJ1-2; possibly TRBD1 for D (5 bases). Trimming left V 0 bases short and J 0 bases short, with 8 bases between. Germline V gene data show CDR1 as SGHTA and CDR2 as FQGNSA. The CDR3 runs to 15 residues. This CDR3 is CASSLAGGPNYGYTF. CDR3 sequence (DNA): TGTGCCAGCAGCTTAGCGGGGGGACCTAACTATGGCTACACCTTC.

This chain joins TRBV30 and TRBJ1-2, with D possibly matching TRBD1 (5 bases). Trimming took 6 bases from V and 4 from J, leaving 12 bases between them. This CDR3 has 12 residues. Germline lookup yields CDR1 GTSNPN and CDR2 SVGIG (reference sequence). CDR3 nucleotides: TGTGCCTGCAACGGGGGAGGCTATGGCTACACCTTC. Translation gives CACNGGGYGYTF.

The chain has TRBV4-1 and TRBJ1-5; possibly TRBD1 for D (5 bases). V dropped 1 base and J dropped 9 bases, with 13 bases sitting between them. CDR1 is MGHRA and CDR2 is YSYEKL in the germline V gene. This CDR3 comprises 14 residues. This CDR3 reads CASSQGRDWMPQHF. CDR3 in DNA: TGCGCCAGCAGCCAAGGTAGGGACTGGATGCCCCAGCATTTT.

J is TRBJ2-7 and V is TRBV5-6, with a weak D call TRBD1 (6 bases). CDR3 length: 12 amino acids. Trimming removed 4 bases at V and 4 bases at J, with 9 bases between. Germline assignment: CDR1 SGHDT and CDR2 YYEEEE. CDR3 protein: CASSKQGYEQYF. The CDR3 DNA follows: TGTGCCAGCAGCAAACAGGGTTACGAGCAGTACTTC.

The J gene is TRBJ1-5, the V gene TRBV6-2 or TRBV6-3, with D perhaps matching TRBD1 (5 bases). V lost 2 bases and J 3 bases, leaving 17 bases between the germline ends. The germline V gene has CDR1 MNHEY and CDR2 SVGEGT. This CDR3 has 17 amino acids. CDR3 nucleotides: TGTGCCAGCAGTTACGAGATGGGGCTTGGTGACAATCAGCCCCAGCATTTT. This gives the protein CASSYEMGLGDNQPQHF.